The 24 T cell receptor beta chains in this list originate from one sample, sequenced in a study of T cells in Graves' hyperthyroidism and ophthalmopathy. TCR beta CDR3 regions were amplified from RNA transcripts. HTBI primers drove first-round RT-PCR of the TCR CDR3. TCRdb fed the multiplex PCR reads into MiXCR, producing one record per CDR3 protein. The data show hundreds of thousands of distinct CDR3 sequences, with approximately 15% seen just once and 13% to 15% held by the top ten. The source material was blood. Receptors were obtained from a woman under 30 with Graves' hyperthyroidism.

The table lists this clonotype with many counts. The chain is built from TRBV12-3 or TRBV12-4 and TRBJ1-2, with 7 bases identical to TRBD1. The CDR3 consists of 13 residues. V lost 6 bases to trimming and J lost 7 bases; unmatched junction nucleotides: 8. As DNA, the CDR3 is TGTGCCAGCAGCGCAGGGGGTTGGAGTGGCTACACCTTC. Protein product: CASSAGGWSGYTF.

With regard to this clonotype: Mismatch with germline at one junction end may stem from a read error. The gene calls are TRBV19 and TRBJ1-5; 8 bases line up with TRBD1. Germline V gene sequence: CDR1 LNHDA, CDR2 SQIVND (reference sequence). This CDR3 contains 13 residues. The CDR3 loop reads CASKDRGHQPRHF. The CDR3, as DNA: TGTGCCAGTAAAGACAGGGGCCATCAGCCCCGGCATTTT.

This clonotype was detected many times. V and J are TRBV13 and TRBJ1-1; the D is unclear. The CDR3 has 14 residues. CDR1 is PRHDT and CDR2 is FYEKMQ in the germline V gene (reference sequence). Trimming took 4 bases from V and 0 from J, leaving 9 bases between them. The CDR3 reads CASSSPTLNTEAFF. Written as DNA, the CDR3 is TGTGCCAGCAGCTCCCCGACCCTGAACACTGAAGCTTTCTTT.

This clonotype was seen a few times. This chain connects TRBV7-2 to TRBJ1-2; D is perhaps TRBD1 (6 bases). V lost 5 bases, J lost 4 bases, and 17 bases lay in between. Germline V gene data show CDR1 as SGHTA and CDR2 as FQGNSA. This CDR3 region has 15 residues. The CDR3 DNA sequence: TGTGCCAGCAGCCCGGGGGCGGGGCGGGCCTATGGCTACACCTTC. Protein sequence: CASSPGAGRAYGYTF.

This clonotype was recorded at least ten times. V gene TRBV6-6 combines with J gene TRBJ1-5, with D tentatively TRBD1 (5 bases). Germline-derived CDR1 and CDR2 are MNHNY and SVGAGI (reference sequence). V lost 2 bases and J 0 bases, leaving 11 bases between the germline ends. CDR3 length: 16 residues. Here the CDR3 DNA reads TGTGCCAGCAGTTACGCCGACAGAGATAGCAATCAGCCCCAGCATTTT. This codes for CASSYADRDSNQPQHF.

This clonotype was recorded many times. The chain employs TRBV11-2 and TRBJ1-1; D unresolved. V lost 1 base to trimming and J lost 8 bases, with 8 bases between them. CDR3 length: 12 residues. In germline, CDR1 is SGHAT, CDR2 FQNNGV. The CDR3 reads CASSLGGVEAFF. CDR3 bases: TGTGCCAGCAGCTTAGGCGGGGTCGAAGCTTTCTTT.

This clonotype was seen many times. This chain uses TRBV5-5 with TRBJ1-1; 9 bases line up with TRBD1. J gave up 0 bases and V 6 bases, and 6 bases lay outside the gene matches. Germline CDR1 SGHKS, CDR2 YYEKEE (reference sequence). The CDR3 runs 15 residues. The CDR3 loop is CASNNDRGLNTEAFF. The DNA for the CDR3 is TGTGCCAGCAACAATGACAGGGGGTTGAACACTGAAGCTTTCTTT.

This clonotype was observed many times. V is TRBV28 and J is TRBJ1-4; 8 bases are a match to TRBD1. CDR3 length: 14 amino acids. The V and J ends lost 6 bases and 7 bases, in that order; junction bases with no gene match: 7. The germline gives CDR1 MDHEN, CDR2 SYDVKM. The CDR3 loop is CASRPGQGGEKLFF. The CDR3 DNA is TGTGCCAGCAGGCCAGGACAGGGCGGTGAAAAACTGTTTTTT.

In regard to this clonotype: This clone may be a read error of a much larger clone one base away. The chain couples TRBV2 to TRBJ1-3; D gene ambiguous. The length of the CDR3 is 12 residues. Germline V gene data show CDR1 as SNHLY and CDR2 as FYNNEI. V lost 4 bases and J lost 4, with 5 bases in between. CDR3 loop: CASSGQGNTIYF. As DNA, the CDR3 is TGTGCCAGCAGTGGGCAGGGAAACACCATATATTTT.

Details on this clonotype: Since a much larger clone is just one base distant, this may be a read error. The V and J genes are TRBV2 and TRBJ2-3; TRBD1 aligns across 8 bases. The CDR3 length is 15 residues. Germline V gives CDR1 SNHLY, CDR2 FYNNEI. CDR3 sequence (DNA): TGTACCAGCAGTGATGACGGACAGGGTTGGGATACGCAGTATTTT. Its protein is CTSSDDGQGWDTQYF. Looking up the rest from reference TRBV2 and TRBJ2-3 gives the full variable domain: EPEVTQTPSHQVTQMGQEVILRCVPISNHLYFYWYRQILGQKVEFLVSFYNNEISEKSEIFDDQFSVERPDGSNFTLKIRSTKLEDSAMYFCTSSDDGQGWDTQYFGPGTRLTVL.

A few counts support this clonotype. The chain has TRBV7-3 and TRBJ2-1, with 8 bases aligning to TRBD2. The V segment lost 2 bases and the J segment 4 bases; nucleotides outside the gene matches: 7. This CDR3 has 16 amino acids. The germline CDR1 and CDR2 sequences are SGHTA and FQGTGA. The CDR3 nucleotides are TGTGCCAGCAGCTTACAAGCGGGAGTGGGTTACAATGAGCAGTTCTTC. It translates to CASSLQAGVGYNEQFF.

This clonotype was seen ten or more times. J is TRBJ1-5 and V is TRBV5-1, with 7 nucleotides matching TRBD1. CDR3 length: 15 residues. From germline, CDR1 is SGHRS and CDR2 YFSETQ. The J segment lost 7 bases and the V segment lost 0 bases, leaving 7 bases of the junction unmatched. CDR3 amino acids: CASSLGDREVQPQHF. The CDR3 DNA sequence: TGCGCCAGCAGCTTGGGCGACAGGGAGGTGCAGCCCCAGCATTTT.

There are a few counts of this clonotype. This rearrangement joins TRBV19 to TRBJ1-1, with 8 bases fitting TRBD1. V was clipped by 6 bases and J by 0 bases; unmatched bases: 3. Germline V gene sequence: CDR1 LNHDA, CDR2 SQIVND (reference sequence). The CDR3 runs to 14 residues. The CDR3 DNA follows: TGTGCCAGTAGGATGACAGGGGTGAACACTGAAGCTTTCTTT. Its protein is CASRMTGVNTEAFF.

This clonotype appeared many times. The rearrangement uses TRBV5-5 and TRBJ2-1, with 8 bases that match TRBD2. The CDR3 sequence is 15 residues long. V dropped 2 bases and J dropped 6; count of bases not matched to a gene: 7. Germline V gene sequence: CDR1 SGHKS, CDR2 YYEKEE (reference sequence). CDR3 sequence: CASSFTSGEINEQFF. DNA for the CDR3: TGTGCCAGCAGCTTTACTAGCGGAGAGATCAATGAGCAGTTCTTC.

The chain employs TRBV7-9 and TRBJ1-1; 9 nucleotides align to TRBD1. J lost 4 bases, V lost 5 bases, and 8 bases had no gene match. Germline CDR1 SEHNR, CDR2 FQNEAQ (reference sequence). The CDR3 loop spans 15 amino acids. The CDR3 coding sequence is TGTGCCAGCAGCGCGGGGGACAGGGAGGTCACTGAAGCTTTCTTT. This gives the protein CASSAGDREVTEAFF. The variable domain in full, with the rest retrieved from reference TRBV7-9 and TRBJ1-1, is DTGVSQNPRHKITKRGQNVTFRCDPISEHNRLYWYRQTLGQGPEFLTYFQNEAQLEKSRLLSDRFSAERPKGSFSTLEIQRTEQGDSAMYLCASSAGDREVTEAFFGQGTRLTVV.

The rearrangement uses TRBV29-1 and TRBJ2-1; D not certain. Germline values: CDR1 SQVTM, CDR2 ANQGSEA. Trimming shortened V by 7 bases and J by 0 bases, and 16 bases separated the two germline ends. The CDR3 extends over 15 amino acids. CDR3 residues: CSARRLESSYNEQFF. In DNA form, the CDR3 reads TGCAGCGCTCGAAGACTGGAGAGCTCCTACAATGAGCAGTTCTTC.

This clonotype was seen at least ten times. The J gene is TRBJ2-1, the V gene TRBV11-1; D possibly corresponds to TRBD2 (6 bases). The CDR3 totals 15 residues. Deletions cut 7 bases from V and 6 bases from J, with 19 bases between. Per germline, CDR1 SGHAT and CDR2 FQDESV (reference sequence). The CDR3 reads CASTLWAGSVNEQFF. CDR3 in DNA: TGTGCCAGCACCCTCTGGGCGGGGTCCGTCAATGAGCAGTTCTTC.

At least ten counts were recorded for this clonotype. V is TRBV29-1 and J is TRBJ2-3; D remains unclear. The CDR3 covers 12 residues. V was pared by 3 bases and J by 1 base, with 5 bases between. CDR1 and CDR2 from the germline V gene are SQVTM and ANQGSEA. CDR3 in amino acids: CSVDGGTDTQYF. The CDR3 DNA sequence: TGCAGCGTTGATGGGGGCACAGATACGCAGTATTTT.

This clonotype was counted at least ten times. The genes are TRBV29-1 and TRBJ1-2; maybe TRBD1 (5 bases). The CDR3 consists of 16 residues. Germline V gene lookup returns CDR1 SQVTM and CDR2 ANQGSEA. Trimming left V 4 bases short and J 6 bases short, with 24 bases between. The CDR3 DNA reads TGCAGCGTTGTCTCCACTGGTCGGGGCGCGATAAATGGCTACACCTTC. Its translation is CSVVSTGRGAINGYTF.

The J gene is TRBJ2-1, the V gene TRBV5-1, with TRBD1 matching 8 bases. The CDR3 loop spans 15 amino acids. After removal of 5 bases from V and 7 bases from J, the junction contained 11 bases not matched to a gene. Per germline, CDR1 SGHRS and CDR2 YFSETQ. CDR3 sequence (DNA): TGCGCCAGCAGGCAGACAGGGGAATGTACGAATGAGCAGTTCTTC. Protein product: CASRQTGECTNEQFF.

For this clonotype: This may stem from a read error, because a much larger clone lies one nucleotide away. J is TRBJ2-7 and V is TRBV15; 9 bases fit TRBD1. V shed 3 bases and J 3 bases; nucleotides not matched to a gene: 3. The CDR3 is made up of 14 amino acids. Germline loops: CDR1 LNHNV, CDR2 YYDKDF (reference sequence). DNA for the CDR3: TGTGCCACCAGCAGGGGGACAGGGATCTACGAGCAGTACTTC. This codes for CATSRGTGIYEQYF.

This clonotype was observed many times. The gene calls are TRBV7-9 and TRBJ1-2, with D perhaps TRBD1 (5 bases). Germline lookup yields CDR1 SEHNR and CDR2 FQNEAQ (reference sequence). Trimming stripped 2 bases from V and 8 bases from J, with 15 bases between. The CDR3 sequence is 14 residues long. For the CDR3, the DNA is TGTGCCAGCAGCTTAAGGCCCCCGCGGGACGGCTACACCTTC. This codes for CASSLRPPRDGYTF.

V usage is TRBV4-1 and J usage is TRBJ2-1; 7 nucleotides align to TRBD2. The V gene end was trimmed by 0 bases and the J gene end by 7 bases; junction bases not matched to a gene: 9. The CDR3 loop spans 16 amino acids. Germline V lookup: CDR1 MGHRA, CDR2 YSYEKL. CDR3 bases: TGCGCCAGCAGCCAAGAAAGTCGGGACTACGATAATGAGCAGTTCTTC. Translating gives CASSQESRDYDNEQFF.

Details on this clonotype: One end of the junction fails to match germline, which may point to a read error. This chain connects TRBV3-1 to TRBJ2-2; D gene uncertain. Germline CDR1 is LGHDT and CDR2 is YNNKEL (reference sequence). This CDR3 has 13 amino acids. The CDR3, as DNA: TGTGCCAGCAGCCAAGGGTTTGGCTCCGAGCTGTATTTT. Amino acids: CASSQGFGSELYF.